The rows below give T cell receptor beta chains drawn from one sample of a study of blood T cell repertoires in COVID-19. TCRdb keeps only in-frame clones here, not all; method: immunoSEQ multiplex PCR. This table has about 210,000 clones, roughly 84% appearing once. Source material: PBMCs or T cells enriched from blood (not recorded which). The receptors derive from a woman aged 25 to 39 who had been exposed to COVID-19. Both conserved end residues are part of each CDR3. Not every row has a clone size; where given, it reads once, few, many or a size class.

size: -; V: TRBV12-3/TRBV12-4; J: TRBJ2-7; length: 13; CDR3: CASSLRQGREQYF
size: -; V: TRBV6-1; J: TRBJ2-7; length: 14; CDR3: CASSDGTGIYEQYF
size: -; V: TRBV5-6; J: TRBJ2-7; length: 16; CDR3: CASSSLGQGLLYEQYF
size: -; V: TRBV5-1; J: TRBJ2-3; length: 15; CDR3: CASSLVGGGTDTQYF
size: -; V: TRBV15; J: TRBJ2-7; length: 16; CDR3: CATSVLTTGNSYEQYF
size: -; V: TRBV27; J: TRBJ2-7; length: 17; CDR3: CASSSGTSGILQYEQYF
size: -; V: TRBV9; J: TRBJ2-2; length: 12; CDR3: CASSAVTGELFF
size: once; V: TRBV7-9; J: TRBJ1-4; length: 15; CDR3: CASSAPTGANEKLFF
size: -; V: TRBV4-3; J: TRBJ2-3; length: 17; CDR3: CASSQGGGQVSTDTQYF
size: -; V: TRBV6-1; J: TRBJ1-2; length: 14; CDR3: CASGDLELYYGYTF
size: -; V: TRBV3-1/TRBV3-2; J: TRBJ1-1; length: 15; CDR3: CASSGQVAGQGEAFF